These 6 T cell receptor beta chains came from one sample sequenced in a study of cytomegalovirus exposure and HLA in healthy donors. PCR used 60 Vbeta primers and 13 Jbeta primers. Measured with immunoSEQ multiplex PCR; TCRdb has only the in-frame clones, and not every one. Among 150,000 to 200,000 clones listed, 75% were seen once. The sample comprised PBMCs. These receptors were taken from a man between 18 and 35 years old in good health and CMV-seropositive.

CDR3 residues: CASSSRLAEAYEQYF. In nucleotides, the CDR3 is TGCGCCAGCAGCTCGAGACTAGCGGAGGCCTACGAGCAGTACTTC. The genes are TRBV5-1 and TRBJ2-7; 9 nucleotides align to TRBD2. The CDR3 covers 15 residues. J was trimmed by 2 bases and V by 3 bases; bases with no gene match: 6. Germline-derived CDR1 and CDR2 are SGHRS and YFSETQ.

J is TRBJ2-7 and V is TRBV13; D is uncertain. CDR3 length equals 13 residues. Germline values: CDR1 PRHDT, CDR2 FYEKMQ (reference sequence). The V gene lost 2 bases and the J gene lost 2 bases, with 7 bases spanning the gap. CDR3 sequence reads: CASSLTLTYEQYF. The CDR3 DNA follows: TGTGCCAGCAGCTTAACTCTCACCTACGAGCAGTACTTC.

The CDR3 nucleotides read TGTGCCAGCAGTAACCTAGGACAGGGAGGCACTGAAGCTTTCTTT. Encoded protein: CASSNLGQGGTEAFF. The rearrangement links TRBV28 to TRBJ1-1; the match to TRBD1 covers 8 bases. With V trimmed by 5 bases and J by 4 bases, 9 bases remained unmatched. Germline assignment: CDR1 MDHEN and CDR2 SYDVKM. The CDR3 extends over 15 amino acids.

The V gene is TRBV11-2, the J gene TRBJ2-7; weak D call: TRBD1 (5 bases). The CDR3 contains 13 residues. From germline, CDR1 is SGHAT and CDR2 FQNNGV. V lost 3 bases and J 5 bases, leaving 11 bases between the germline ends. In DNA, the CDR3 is TGTGCCAGCAGCTTTAACTCAGGGAACGAGCAGTACTTC. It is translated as CASSFNSGNEQYF.

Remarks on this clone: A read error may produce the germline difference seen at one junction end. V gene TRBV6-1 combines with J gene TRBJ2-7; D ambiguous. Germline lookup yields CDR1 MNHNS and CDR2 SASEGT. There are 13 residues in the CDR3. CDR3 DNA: TGTGCCAGCACTGAAGGGCCCCCCCGAGAGCAGTACTTC. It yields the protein CASTEGPPREQYF.

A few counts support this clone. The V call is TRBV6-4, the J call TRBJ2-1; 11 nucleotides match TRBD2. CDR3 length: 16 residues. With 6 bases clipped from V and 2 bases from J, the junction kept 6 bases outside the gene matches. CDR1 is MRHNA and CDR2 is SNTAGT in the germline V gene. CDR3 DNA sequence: TGTGCCAGCAGCACCGGGACTAGCGGACCCTACAATGAGCAGTTCTTC. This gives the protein CASSTGTSGPYNEQFF.